This T cell receptor (beta chain) was sequenced during a study of OX40 agonist ivuxolimab in advanced cancers. This clone was counted a few times. CDR1 is SGHAT, CDR2 FQNNGV, per germline. J was trimmed by 9 bases and V by 2 bases; bases with no gene match: 4. The CDR3 has 14 residues. Sequencing was performed with immunoSEQ multiplex PCR; in TCRdb, only in-frame clones are kept and a portion is missing. The table includes about 62,000 clones, about 85% detected once. The chain joins TRBV11-2 to TRBJ2-1, with 10 bases fitting TRBD2. Material: CD4+ or CD8+ T cells sorted from blood, obtained in a trial of the OX40 agonist ivuxolimab. The sequence derives from an adult with an advanced solid tumor such as melanoma, head and neck, liver or kidney cancer. CDR3 DNA: TGTGCCAGCAGCTTAAAGCTAGCGGGAGTTGAGCAGTTCTTC. Its protein is CASSLKLAGVEQFF. Using reference TRBV11-2 and TRBJ2-1 for the parts outside the CDR3, the full variable domain is EAGVAQSPRYKIIEKRQSVAFWCNPISGHATLYWYQQILGQGPKLLIQFQNNGVVDDSQLPKDRFSAERLKGVDSTLKIQPAKLEDSAVYLCASSLKLAGVEQFFGPGTRLTVL.